Shown below are 21 T cell receptor beta chains from a single sample sequenced in a study of identical twins. TCRdb re-derived calls from the 5' RACE reads in MiXCR, one entry per CDR3 protein. The table includes 350,000 to 600,000 distinct CDR3 sequences, 14% detected once. These same records also appear under a second study, on yellow fever vaccine responses in identical twins.

Material: CD4+ T cells sorted from blood. These receptors originate from a woman under 30 in good health.

V gene TRBV10-3 combines with J gene TRBJ2-7; D gene uncertain. Germline-derived CDR1 and CDR2 are ENHRY and SYGVKD. The V end was cut by 4 bases, the J end by 3 bases, with 10 bases between. CDR3 length: 13 amino acids. This chain's CDR3 is CAISAGDNYEQYF. CDR3 sequence (DNA): TGTGCCATCAGTGCCGGCGACAACTACGAGCAGTACTTC.

The rearrangement links TRBV7-3 to TRBJ2-1; D possibly corresponds to TRBD2 (6 bases). Deletions cut 1 base from V and 7 bases from J, with 14 bases between. The CDR3 is made up of 15 amino acids. Germline V gene lookup returns CDR1 SGHTA and CDR2 FQGTGA. The CDR3 DNA is TGTGCCAGCAGCTTAAAACCGGGGGACGCAAATGAGCAGTTCTTC. It specifies CASSLKPGDANEQFF. The full variable domain, in which reference TRBV7-3 and TRBJ2-1 provide the parts outside the CDR3, is GAGVSQTPSNKVTEKGKYVELRCDPISGHTALYWYRQSLGQGPEFLIYFQGTGAADDSGLPNDRFFAVRPEGSVSTLKIQRTERGDSAVYLCASSLKPGDANEQFFGPGTRLTVL.

This chain links TRBV6-2 or TRBV6-3 with TRBJ2-7, with TRBD2 matching over 12 bases. The V gene end was trimmed by 4 bases and the J gene end by 2 bases; junction bases not matched to a gene: 6. The V gene's germline CDR1 is MNHEY and CDR2 SVGEGT. The CDR3 consists of 16 residues. The CDR3 nucleotides are TGTGCCAGCAGTTCCTTACTAGCGGGAGGCACCTACGAGCAGTACTTC. It encodes CASSSLLAGGTYEQYF.

The V call is TRBV29-1, the J call TRBJ2-1; TRBD2 matches 9 bases. The germline gives CDR1 SQVTM, CDR2 ANQGSEA. The CDR3 has 14 residues. The J segment lost 8 bases and the V segment lost 7 bases, leaving 12 bases of the junction unmatched. The CDR3: CSATGTSFEDEQFF. The CDR3 DNA sequence: TGCAGCGCCACCGGGACTAGCTTTGAGGATGAGCAGTTCTTC.

This rearrangement joins TRBV7-9 to TRBJ2-7, with a tentative D call TRBD1 (5 bases). CDR3 length: 16 amino acids. Trimming took off 5 bases at V and 2 bases at J, with 19 bases between the two ends. Germline V CDR1 and CDR2: SEHNR, FQNEAQ (reference sequence). CDR3 nucleotides: TGTGCCAGCAGCCTAGATGGGCCAGTCAGGGCCTACGAGCAGTACTTC. It translates to CASSLDGPVRAYEQYF.

The sample holds a few counts of this clonotype. The chain joins TRBV12-3 or TRBV12-4 to TRBJ2-1, with a tentative D call TRBD2 (7 bases). The CDR3 loop spans 15 amino acids. The germline V and J ends were trimmed by 8 bases and 0 bases, with 14 bases remaining between them. The DNA for the CDR3 is TGTGCCAGCCGTAAGGGGGGGAGCTCCTACAATGAGCAGTTCTTC. Protein: CASRKGGSSYNEQFF.

This clonotype was recorded a few times. The chain couples TRBV10-3 to TRBJ2-3, with D perhaps TRBD1 (6 bases). This CDR3 contains 13 residues. Germline CDR1 is ENHRY and CDR2 is SYGVKD. Deletions cut 5 bases from V and 3 bases from J, with 9 bases between. CDR3 DNA: TGTGCCATCAGTCTCGGACAGACAGATACGCAGTATTTT. This sequence encodes CAISLGQTDTQYF.

A few counts support this clonotype. In DNA, the CDR3 is TGTGCCACCAGTGATTCCACTAGTCTACAAGAGACCCAGTACTTC. It translates to CATSDSTSLQETQYF. The chain has TRBV24-1 and TRBJ2-5; D might be TRBD2 (5 bases). The V end lost 2 bases, the J end lost 2 bases, and 11 bases lay between the germline ends. Germline CDR1 is KGHDR and CDR2 is SFDVKD. CDR3 size: 15 residues.

This clonotype showed up just a few times. The chain is built from TRBV6-1 and TRBJ1-3; D possibly corresponds to TRBD1 (5 bases). The CDR3 is made up of 16 amino acids. The germline V gene encodes CDR1 MNHNS and CDR2 SASEGT. Trimming stripped 6 bases from V and 0 bases from J, with 15 bases between. DNA of the CDR3: TGTGCCAGCAGCCCCATGGGACGTATCTCTGGAAACACCATATATTTT. Amino acids: CASSPMGRISGNTIYF.

This clonotype was counted a few times. The gene calls are TRBV21-1 and TRBJ2-7. TRBV21-1 has pseudogene status. The CDR3 covers 15 residues. The CDR3 DNA reads as TGTGCCAGCAGCAAACGGGGTCAGGGCTCCTACGAGCAGTACTTC. As protein: CASSKRGQGSYEQYF.

The V and J genes are TRBV6-5 and TRBJ2-1, with D unclear. Germline V lookup: CDR1 MNHEY, CDR2 SVGAGI. There are 14 residues in the CDR3. Trimming pared 4 bases from V and 7 bases from J, leaving 14 bases between. The CDR3 region is CASSLDSRYNEQFF. The CDR3 DNA reads TGTGCCAGCAGTTTAGATTCCAGGTATAATGAGCAGTTCTTC.

The V gene is TRBV3-1, the J gene TRBJ2-2, with 7 bases lining up with TRBD1. Germline V gene lookup returns CDR1 LGHDT and CDR2 YNNKEL (reference sequence). The junction had 5 bases not matched to a gene; V was cut back by 3 bases and J by 1 base. The length of the CDR3 is 16 residues. The CDR3 loop is CASSHVRTGNTGELFF. CDR3 nucleotides: TGTGCCAGCAGCCATGTGAGGACAGGGAACACCGGGGAGCTGTTTTTT.

The table lists this clonotype with a few counts. This chain joins TRBV3-1 and TRBJ2-5; 9 positions match TRBD1. The V gene end was trimmed by 2 bases and the J gene end by 3 bases; junction bases not matched to a gene: 19. The CDR3 has 20 residues. The germline V gene has CDR1 LGHDT and CDR2 YNNKEL (reference sequence). Here the CDR3 DNA reads TGTGCCAGCAGCCAAAAAAATCTCGGATTCACAAGACAGGGGGAAGAGACCCAGTACTTC. Its translation is CASSQKNLGFTRQGEETQYF.

The rearrangement links TRBV12-3 or TRBV12-4 to TRBJ2-7, with TRBD1 matching 8 bases. V trimming: 6 bases; J trimming: 4 bases; junction bases outside the gene matches: 5. This CDR3 is built from 13 residues. The CDR3 DNA follows: TGTGCCAGCAGCTCAGGGGGCGTTTACGAGCAGTACTTC. This gives the protein CASSSGGVYEQYF.

V gene TRBV7-2 combines with J gene TRBJ2-7; D not resolved. The V end was cut by 4 bases, the J end by 4 bases, with 17 bases between. This CDR3 comprises 15 residues. Germline V gene data show CDR1 as SGHTA and CDR2 as FQGNSA. The CDR3 DNA follows: TGTGCCAGCAGCTCATACGCGTTACCTTCGTACGAGCAGTACTTC. Translation gives CASSSYALPSYEQYF.

This clonotype was seen a few times. The chain employs TRBV20-1 and TRBJ2-7; 14 bases map to TRBD2. From germline, CDR1 is DFQATT and CDR2 SNEGSKA (reference sequence). This CDR3 comprises 15 residues. V lost 1 base to trimming and J lost 6 bases; unmatched junction nucleotides: 5. The CDR3 nucleotides are TGCAGTGCTAGAGCTGGGACTAGCGGGGGTCGCGAGCAGTACTTC. As protein: CSARAGTSGGREQYF.

This clonotype was seen a handful of times. V is TRBV6-5 and J is TRBJ1-1; D may be TRBD1 (6 bases). Trimming pared 3 bases from V and 4 bases from J, leaving 15 bases between. Germline V CDR1 and CDR2: MNHEY, SVGAGI. The CDR3 is 15 amino acids. CDR3 residues: CASSYVGGEGTEAFF. As DNA, the CDR3 is TGTGCCAGCAGTTATGTAGGGGGGGAGGGCACTGAAGCTTTCTTT.

This clonotype showed up just a few times. The rearrangement links TRBV7-3 to TRBJ2-1; TRBD1 agrees at 9 bases. The CDR3 contains 16 residues. Germline V gene data show CDR1 as SGHTA and CDR2 as FQGTGA. V was pared by 1 base and J by 5 bases, with 6 bases of the junction left unmatched. Written as DNA, the CDR3 is TGTGCCAGCAGCTTAAGGGGTGGGACAGGGAACAATGAGCAGTTCTTC. Its translation: CASSLRGGTGNNEQFF.

This chain uses TRBV6-2 or TRBV6-3 with TRBJ2-5; D call uncertain. Germline CDR1 MNHEY, CDR2 SVGEGT. The V end lost 8 bases, the J end lost 0 bases, and 13 bases lay between the germline ends. The CDR3 consists of 14 residues. In DNA form, the CDR3 reads TGTGCCAGCGTAGGATTCCGGGACCAAGAGACCCAGTACTTC. It yields the protein CASVGFRDQETQYF.

The rearrangement uses TRBV20-1 and TRBJ1-2, with 9 positions matching TRBD1. V trimming: 0 bases; J trimming: 0 bases; junction bases outside the gene matches: 11. CDR1 and CDR2 (germline): DFQATT, SNEGSKA (reference sequence). This CDR3 contains 18 residues. This CDR3 is CSARDIQGALSSNYGYTF. The CDR3 nucleotides are TGCAGTGCTAGAGACATACAGGGGGCCTTAAGCTCTAACTATGGCTACACCTTC.

This clonotype was picked up a small number of times. The chain carries TRBV20-1 and TRBJ2-7; D possibly uses TRBD1 or TRBD2 (5 bases each). Germline CDR1 reads DFQATT; CDR2 reads SNEGSKA (reference sequence). The CDR3 is 12 residues long. Trimming stripped 2 bases from V and 4 bases from J, with 9 bases between. The CDR3 DNA reads as TGCAGTGCTAGAAGGGACGGTTACGAGCAGTACTTC. Its protein product is CSARRDGYEQYF.